This TCR beta chain was captured in a study of cytomegalovirus exposure and HLA in healthy donors (dated by TCRdb to the late 2010s). About the investigation overall: An earlier analysis of several hundred of the donors reported roughly 300 Gb of sequence data and approximately 120 million unique TCR beta sequences obtained from 150 million to 200 million T cells. An early release that covered some 630 HLA-typed donors contained about 290 gigabases of sequencing data and tens of millions of unique TCR sequences. The genetic ancestry cluster associated with self-reported Caucasian donors included over 65% of the 300 to 400 genotyped donors. The study aimed to test whether signatures of past pathogen exposure could be identified by cataloging public T cell receptors. The study used immunosequencing to profile the T cell repertoires of some 600 subjects and linked those repertoires to cytomegalovirus serostatus. In addition to the first cohort of approximately 670 subjects, a separate validation cohort of 120 different subjects was used. High-throughput TCR immunosequencing, statistical association of individual TCRs with disease status, and machine learning were combined to predict cytomegalovirus infection status. A later analysis re-analyzed previously published TCR beta repertoires from 650 to 800 donors and added high-resolution HLA genotyping to study TCR occurrence patterns. Rather than using new phenotypic data, the later analysis identified candidate immune exposures from TCR beta sequences and from how often those sequences occurred across donors. An earlier analysis of approximately 640 of the donors applied high-throughput TCR beta sequencing to assess whether each TCR beta V gene segment acted as functional or pseudogenic. Alongside the repertoire data, information on donor age, sex, ethnicity and CMV serostatus was compiled. A later genetic analysis used genome-wide SNP genotypes for about 55% of the 666 donors, treating that subset as a discovery cohort. Every repertoire in the discovery cohort had been generated on one and the same sequencing platform. Both class I and class II loci were covered by HLA typing, at four-digit resolution. Typing coverage varied by locus: roughly 629-640 donors for A, B, C, DRB1 and DQB1; around 560 for DQA1; approximately 610 for DPA1; approximately 450 for DPB1. Roughly 5 DR-DQ haplotypes were handled as single units for association and clustering because linkage in the cohort was strong. Among about 400 genotyped donors of the cohort, an average of around 250,000 unique TCR beta nucleotide sequences was sequenced per donor, of which roughly 17% were non-productive. What the work shows at the level of the full study, not this receptor alone: This cohort had only TCR beta chains sequenced, and the lack of alpha or paired-chain data limited which features could be detected. It was suggested by the authors that the approach could potentially be generalized to other disease states and immunological phenotypes. A later genetic analysis associated a missense DCLRE1C variant with V-gene and J-gene trimming of TCR beta chains, and an independent cohort replicated the association. Sequencing depth was assumed to be roughly uniform across donors in the presence/absence analyses, though that assumption may not hold. Correlated functional status among segregating V segments might be attributable to linkage disequilibrium, but an unknown experimental factor could not be ruled out. Specific HLA alleles were associated with over 15,000 TCR beta sequences at a false discovery rate of 0.05 in a later analysis. In a later analysis, most CMV-associated TCR beta chains were found to appear HLA-restricted, with HLA associations seemingly driven largely by CMV exposure. An earlier analysis of around 540 of the donors showed that most TCR beta V segments appeared in productive rearrangements either about 90% or about 30% of the time, which broadly matched IMGT annotations. In both the original and validation cohorts, the classifier was reported to diagnose cytomegalovirus status with high specificity and sensitivity. A further reported finding was that TCR beta sequences accurately predicted the HLA-A and HLA-B alleles for most subjects in the first cohort. The sequencing pipeline was judged likely to have produced a cluster of highly shared sequence variants as a technical artifact. A later genetic analysis reported fewer N-insertions in productive TCRs among donors in an Asian-associated ancestry cluster than the roughly 700-donor mean. A few of the identified cytomegalovirus-associated TCR beta chains were confirmed in vitro to be specific for cytomegalovirus antigens. The 87-base-pair reads could not distinguish some IMGT-functional V segments, including TRBV6-2 and TRBV6-3, so those segments were excluded. Several of the top co-occurrence clusters appeared to be linked to parvovirus B19, influenza, CMV and Epstein-Barr virus, according to a later analysis. Across donors, most TCR sequences were observed very rarely, whereas some public TCRs were present in many individuals. In the study, approximately 160 TCR beta chains were listed as associated with cytomegalovirus. In a later analysis, TCR association rates were found to vary across HLA loci, with the most associated TCRs seen for DRB1 alleles and the fewest for HLA-C alleles. Strong co-occurrence of HLA alleles, especially DR and DQ, made assigning TCR associations to individual alleles difficult. The earlier analysis of approximately 590 of the donors excluded roughly 17 rarely observed V segments, including chromosome 9 orphons, because counts were too low. For the cohort, immune exposure information was limited to CMV serostatus. Because HLA typing was missing for some donors at each locus, association tests included only the typed subset. Compared with equally common non-associated chains, HLA-associated TCR beta chains in a later analysis were more clonally expanded and had lower generation probabilities.

A remark on this clone: There is no known antigen for this receptor. No much larger clonotype is one base removed from it; base qualities were not supplied.

For CDR1 and CDR2, the germline V gene (reference sequence) lists MNHEY and SMNVEV. From cysteine to phenylalanine, the CDR3 is 14 amino acids long. Only the CDR3 region is kept as DNA, spanning 42 bases read in frame from base 1. V was cut back by 0 bases and J by 6 bases, leaving a gap of 9 bases between them. The cohort was made up of 500 to 800 healthy bone marrow donors. At the time of sampling, every cohort member was nominally healthy, though immune exposures that went unrecorded were likely present. The donor tested CMV seronegative and was one of the 352 seronegative cohort members. Each donor provided a peripheral blood sample, and peripheral blood mononuclear cells were used for TCR beta sequencing. Genomic DNA extraction from the blood cell samples was performed with the Qiagen DNeasy Blood Extraction Kit. The library was prepared using the immunoSEQ multiplex PCR assay. The multiplex PCR relied on a mix of 60 forward primers for TCR Vbeta segments and 13 reverse primers for TCR Jbeta segments. Amplification of the CDR3 region of rearranged TCR beta genes was performed with a multiplex PCR assay on genomic DNA. On the Illumina HiSeq System, the amplified TCR beta libraries were sequenced as 87-base-pair reads. The source study handled its data this way. In a later analysis, tens of millions of unique TCR beta chains were counted across the 650 to 700 repertoires, and roughly 10 million of these chains were shared by at least two donors. To remove PCR and sequencing errors, raw reads were error-corrected and collapsed into unique sequences using a nearest-neighbor algorithm that merged closely related sequences. To assign V, D and J gene segments, CDR3 sequences were aligned to IMGT reference sequences. Each retained sequence needed at least a six-nucleotide match to both a V gene segment and a J gene segment. Rearrangements were classified as productive when the CDR3 lacked stop codons and remained in frame with V and J, and all other rearrangements were classified as non-productive. Following IMGT convention, CDR3 was defined as the stretch from the second conserved V-encoded cysteine to the conserved J-encoded phenylalanine. Sequences without an unambiguous match to a single V gene segment were excluded from the earlier analysis of several hundred of the donors. An earlier analysis of fewer than 650 of the donors classified V segments as functional when productive rearrangements were above 56.7% and as segregating when the standard deviation between donors was above 5%. A statistical classification framework was developed to diagnose cytomegalovirus status using the catalog of TCR beta chain sequences. In a later analysis, V and J genes were assigned by comparing TCR nucleotide sequences against IMGT/GENE-DB human TR gene sequences. Using the TCRdist pipeline, a later analysis assigned CDR3 sequences along with most-parsimonious VDJ recombination scenarios. A later analysis defined each TCR beta chain by its CDR3 amino acid sequence plus V-gene family, and excluded reads lacking a unique V-gene family. In a later analysis, 450 to 600 highly shared, low-generation-probability nucleotide sequences were removed to address suspected cross-contamination and a sequencing artifact. In a later analysis, a clonal expansion index for each public chain was calculated from normalized within-repertoire ranks of inferred template counts. In a later analysis, generation probabilities were computed with a VDJ recombination model fitted to out-of-frame rearrangements, and the resulting probabilities were checked against IGoR. A later analysis scored TCR-TCR, TCR-HLA and TCR-CMV co-occurrence with hypergeometric tests, applying a repertoire-size bias correction to TCR pairs. A later analysis estimated false discovery rates by permuting HLA or CMV assignments 20 times. In a later analysis, co-occurring TCRs were grouped with DBSCAN, and TCRdist sequence similarity was added when clustering was performed within HLA-allele-positive subsets. Repertoires with fewer than 30,000 or more than 120,000 public chains were left out of co-occurrence clustering, as were about five repertoires with anomalous nucleotide sharing. Not all clones reach the TCRdb copy of this immuneACCESS table, which keeps in-frame sequences only. Checked studies attribute under half of the gap to unresolved V genes and leave the rest unexplained. The DNA gave D and trimming, while V, J and clone size come from that table. Present in this sample are over 85,000 clones, 78% of which were seen just once. Under 1.5% of the sample is taken by the ten largest.

The sample was PBMCs. This receptor was obtained from a young woman in good health and CMV-seronegative. The chain links TRBV27 with TRBJ2-1; a tentative D call is TRBD1 (5 bases match). The bases read TGTGCCAGCAGTTTATCAGGGGTTAGCAATGAGCAGTTCTTC. Translation gives CASSLSGVSNEQFF.